This T cell receptor beta chain was profiled in a study of shared clonotypes between healthy human individuals. General study points: Tissue TCR repertoires likely differ from these blood-only repertoires. Shared clonotypes: 4.5% to 6.5% naive CD4, about 3.3% naive CD8, 2.3% memory CD4, under 0.45% memory CD8.

This clone was seen a few times. The antigen is not known. The germline gives CDR1 MDHEN, CDR2 SYDVKM. V dropped 8 bases and J dropped 5 bases, with 9 bases sitting between them. The CDR3 extends over 11 amino acids. Splitting of each subset's genomic DNA was done evenly across several immunoSEQ plates. TCRdb's copy holds only in-frame clones and misses some; the assay was immunoSEQ multiplex PCR. The data contain around 2.5 million clones, 93% of them singletons. J is TRBJ1-2 and V is TRBV28; no clear D. What was sequenced was naive CD4+ T cells from PBMCs. As for subset: CD45RA+ positively selected. This receptor was obtained from a man between 18 and 29 years old in good health. Some clones in this sample may be carry-over from other donors' samples. The CDR3 loop is CASGYSYGYTF. CDR3 DNA sequence: TGTGCCAGCGGTTACTCTTATGGCTACACCTTC.